These 25 T cell receptor beta chains were all obtained from the same sample, sequenced in a study of T-cell memory formation after mild COVID-19. MiXCR, run by TCRdb on the 5' RACE reads, gives a single entry per CDR3 protein. The sample has about 430,000 distinct CDR3 sequences, 20% to 25% seen once; the top ten hold 8.5% to 10%. Sequencing input: PBMCs or a T cell subset sorted from them (not recorded which). The source is an adult woman who had mild COVID-19 (a few samples of this study predate the infection). Cell type and time point are not known.

The V gene is TRBV13, the J gene TRBJ2-3; TRBD2 agrees at 8 bases. Germline V gives CDR1 PRHDT, CDR2 FYEKMQ (reference sequence). The J segment lost 4 bases and the V segment lost 3 bases, leaving 6 bases of the junction unmatched. The CDR3 runs to 15 residues. CDR3 in DNA: TGTGCCAGCAGCTTCGTAGGACTAGCCGCAGATACGCAGTATTTT. It encodes CASSFVGLAADTQYF.

The V and J genes are TRBV24-1 and TRBJ2-1, with 9 bases that match TRBD2. V was pared by 5 bases and J by 7 bases, with 5 bases of the junction left unmatched. The CDR3 is made up of 14 amino acids. Germline assignment: CDR1 KGHDR and CDR2 SFDVKD. CDR3 protein: CATSVSGRSNEQFF. DNA of the CDR3: TGTGCCACCAGTGTAAGCGGGAGGTCGAATGAGCAGTTCTTC.

The J gene is TRBJ2-1, the V gene TRBV7-9, with D unclear. The V gene's germline CDR1 is SEHNR and CDR2 FQNEAQ (reference sequence). The ends were cut back, 2 bases at V and 4 bases at J, with 12 bases in the middle. The CDR3 spans 15 residues. The CDR3 loop is CASSLTDEPYNEQFF. DNA of the CDR3: TGTGCCAGCAGCTTAACGGACGAGCCTTACAATGAGCAGTTCTTC.

This clonotype was recorded a few times. The chain joins TRBV7-2 to TRBJ1-5; D gene ambiguous. CDR1 is SGHTA, CDR2 FQGNSA, per germline. V was cut by 0 bases and J by 7 bases, with 10 bases left in between. The CDR3 is 14 residues long. CDR3 protein: CASSLADTDQPQHF. CDR3 DNA sequence: TGTGCCAGCAGCTTAGCGGATACAGACCAGCCCCAGCATTTT.

The rearrangement links TRBV4-2 to TRBJ1-2, with TRBD1 identical over 7 bases. The CDR3 totals 15 residues. Looked up from germline, CDR1 is LGHNA and CDR2 is YNFKEQ. After removal of 0 bases from V and 8 bases from J, the junction contained 9 bases not matched to a gene. The CDR3 region is CASSQEETGLEGYTF. The CDR3 DNA reads TGTGCCAGCAGCCAAGAGGAGACAGGGCTTGAGGGCTACACCTTC.

The J gene is TRBJ1-5, the V gene TRBV19; maybe TRBD1 (5 bases). CDR1 and CDR2 (germline): LNHDA, SQIVND (reference sequence). Between the trimmed V and J ends, which lost 3 bases and 7 bases, there was a span of 10 bases. There are 13 residues in the CDR3. The chain's CDR3 is CASSMTAGQPQHF. The CDR3 DNA sequence: TGTGCCAGTAGTATGACAGCCGGGCAGCCCCAGCATTTT.

This chain links TRBV6-1 with TRBJ1-2; no firm D call. The CDR3 loop spans 15 amino acids. Between the trimmed V and J ends, which lost 0 bases and 2 bases, there was a span of 10 bases. Germline V gene sequence: CDR1 MNHNS, CDR2 SASEGT. CDR3 sequence: CASSEALLPNYGYTF. As DNA, the CDR3 is TGTGCCAGCAGTGAAGCGCTACTGCCGAACTATGGCTACACCTTC.

This clonotype was observed a few times. The J gene is TRBJ2-7, the V gene TRBV12-3 or TRBV12-4, with D unclear. CDR3 length: 12 amino acids. The V gene lost 5 bases and the J gene lost 1 base, with 6 bases spanning the gap. The CDR3 loop is CASSAYSYEQYF. In DNA, the CDR3 is TGTGCCAGCAGTGCATATTCCTACGAGCAGTACTTC.

With respect to this clonotype: At one end, the junction sequence differs from germline, possibly due to a read error. The V gene is TRBV6-6, the J gene TRBJ2-4, with 12 positions matching TRBD2. The germline V gene encodes CDR1 MNHNY and CDR2 SVGAGI (reference sequence). There are 15 residues in the CDR3. CDR3 sequence: CAGSENGLAGGGTDF. In DNA form, the CDR3 reads TGTGCCGGCAGCGAGAACGGGCTAGCGGGGGGGGGAACGGACTTC.

In this sample, this clonotype turned up a few times. The genes are TRBV2 and TRBJ2-7; D gene ambiguous. The ends were cut back, 5 bases at V and 3 bases at J, with 11 bases in the middle. The CDR3 contains 13 residues. CDR1 and CDR2 from the germline V gene are SNHLY and FYNNEI. The CDR3 protein is CASSLEIDYEQYF. DNA of the CDR3: TGTGCCAGCAGTTTAGAGATTGACTACGAGCAGTACTTC.

This clonotype has just a few counts. The rearrangement links TRBV5-1 to TRBJ2-1, with 14 bases aligning to TRBD2. CDR1 and CDR2 (germline): SGHRS, YFSETQ. The CDR3 has 15 residues. V was pared by 4 bases and J by 8 bases, with 5 bases of the junction left unmatched. The CDR3 protein is CASSPTSGGADEQFF. In nucleotides, the CDR3 is TGCGCCAGCAGCCCGACTAGCGGGGGGGCAGATGAGCAGTTCTTC.

The rearrangement joins TRBV7-2 to TRBJ1-5; TRBD1 might be the D (6 bases). The CDR3 runs 13 residues. V was cut by 5 bases and J by 9 bases, with 14 bases left in between. Germline V gives CDR1 SGHTA, CDR2 FQGNSA. Here the CDR3 DNA reads TGTGCCAGCAGCGAGCAACAGGGATCGCCCCAGCATTTT. This translates into CASSEQQGSPQHF.

This chain uses TRBV29-1 with TRBJ2-3; D is unresolved. The CDR3 covers 13 residues. Germline V gene lookup returns CDR1 SQVTM and CDR2 ANQGSEA. V gave up 4 bases and J gave up 2 bases, with 10 bases separating them. CDR3 in amino acids: CSVAGRYTDTQYF. In DNA form, the CDR3 reads TGCAGCGTTGCAGGCCGATACACAGATACGCAGTATTTT.

This sequence joins TRBV6-2 or TRBV6-3 and TRBJ2-7; D possibly corresponds to TRBD2 (6 bases). This CDR3 spans 16 amino acids. Germline V gene sequence: CDR1 MNHEY, CDR2 SVGEGT. V was pared by 2 bases and J by 0 bases, with 14 bases between. The CDR3 region has the DNA TGTGCCAGCAGTTACGAGCCCGGGACTGTCTCCTACGAGCAGTACTTC. It yields the protein CASSYEPGTVSYEQYF.

The genes are TRBV7-8 and TRBJ1-6; the match to TRBD1 covers 9 bases. CDR3 length equals 17 residues. CDR1 and CDR2 (germline): SGHVS, FQNEAQ. The trim removed 5 bases at V and 8 bases at J, leaving 13 bases unmatched. In nucleotides, the CDR3 is TGTGCCAGCAGCGTCCCTCTGCCGGGACAGGGTTATTCACCCCTCCACTTT. Translating it yields CASSVPLPGQGYSPLHF.

The V and J genes are TRBV7-3 and TRBJ2-1; weak D call: TRBD2 (6 bases). V was clipped by 2 bases and J by 6 bases, with 20 bases between them. The CDR3 sequence is 17 residues long. CDR1 SGHTA and CDR2 FQGTGA come from the germline V gene. CDR3 nucleotide sequence: TGTGCCAGCAGCTTACGGCCGAGGACTGGGGGAGGCAATGAGCAGTTCTTC. Translating gives CASSLRPRTGGGNEQFF.

This clonotype was observed a handful of times. The CDR3 DNA reads as TGTGCCAGCAGTTTAGAGGGGGGGCTGGATACGCAGTATTTT. Translation gives CASSLEGGLDTQYF. V gene TRBV12-3 or TRBV12-4 combines with J gene TRBJ2-3; D perhaps matches TRBD2 (7 bases). Trimming left V 1 base short and J 6 bases short, with 11 bases between. The CDR3 spans 14 residues.

This clonotype is a singleton in its sample. The V call is TRBV5-4, the J call TRBJ2-3, with 13 bases fitting TRBD2. The length of the CDR3 is 16 residues. The germline CDR1 and CDR2 sequences are SGHNT and YYREEE (reference sequence). The junction had 6 bases not matched to a gene; V was cut back by 3 bases and J by 5 bases. CDR3 DNA: TGTGCCAGCAGCTCGGGAGGACTAGCGGGAGTAGATACGCAGTATTTT. It is translated as CASSSGGLAGVDTQYF.

V and J are TRBV12-3 or TRBV12-4 and TRBJ1-1; TRBD1 matches at 9 bases. The CDR3 spans 15 residues. After removal of 6 bases from V and 4 bases from J, the junction contained 9 bases not matched to a gene. The CDR3 loop reads CASRSPGQGFTEAFF. The CDR3 DNA reads TGTGCCAGCAGGTCACCGGGACAGGGTTTCACTGAAGCTTTCTTT.

This clonotype has just a few counts. The V and J genes are TRBV7-6 and TRBJ2-7; TRBD2 matches at 13 bases. With 5 bases clipped from V and 5 bases from J, the junction kept 9 bases outside the gene matches. Looked up from germline, CDR1 is SGHVS and CDR2 is FNYEAQ. The CDR3 extends over 16 amino acids. The CDR3 nucleotides are TGTGCCAGCAGCCCCCGACTAGCGGGGGGCCCTAACGAGCAGTACTTC. Protein: CASSPRLAGGPNEQYF. Looking up the rest from reference TRBV7-6 and TRBJ2-7 gives the full variable domain: GAGVSQSPRYKVTKRGQDVALRCDPISGHVSLYWYRQALGQGPEFLTYFNYEAQQDKSGLPNDRFSAERPEGSISTLTIQRTEQRDSAMYRCASSPRLAGGPNEQYFGPGTRLTVT.

This clonotype was seen a handful of times. This rearrangement joins TRBV20-1 to TRBJ1-1; D call uncertain. The CDR3 totals 13 residues. Germline CDR1 DFQATT, CDR2 SNEGSKA (reference sequence). This CDR3 reads CRVEQLMNTEAFF. Written as DNA, the CDR3 is TGCAGGGTGGAGCAACTCATGAACACTGAAGCTTTCTTT.

The sample holds a few counts of this clonotype. The V gene is TRBV9, the J gene TRBJ2-3; D unresolved. With 1 base removed from V and 0 bases from J, the gap between germline ends came to 9 bases. Per germline, CDR1 SGDLS and CDR2 YYNGEE. There are 15 residues in the CDR3. The chain's CDR3 is CASSVTTSSTDTQYF. CDR3 coding DNA: TGTGCCAGCAGCGTAACGACAAGCAGCACAGATACGCAGTATTTT.

This clonotype was counted a few times. The V gene is TRBV30, the J gene TRBJ2-1; 11 bases match TRBD2. V was pared by 6 bases and J by 4 bases, with 5 bases of the junction left unmatched. The CDR3 length is 14 residues. Germline V gene data show CDR1 as GTSNPN and CDR2 as SVGIG (reference sequence). In DNA, the CDR3 is TGTGCCTGTCTAGCGGGAGGAAAATACAATGAGCAGTTCTTC. Translation: CACLAGGKYNEQFF.

In this sample, this clonotype turned up a few times. The chain employs TRBV7-2 and TRBJ2-5; no definite D call. From germline, CDR1 is SGHTA and CDR2 FQGNSA. This CDR3 contains 16 residues. The V end lost 3 bases, the J end lost 4 bases, and 18 bases lay between the germline ends. The CDR3 is CASSFAPPGDSETQYF. The CDR3 bases are TGTGCCAGCAGCTTTGCTCCGCCGGGCGACTCAGAGACCCAGTACTTC.

This chain links TRBV9 with TRBJ2-2; TRBD1 or TRBD2 may be the D gene (6 bases each). This CDR3 spans 15 amino acids. Trimming shortened V by 2 bases and J by 8 bases, and 16 bases separated the two germline ends. Germline V gene lookup returns CDR1 SGDLS and CDR2 YYNGEE. Written as DNA, the CDR3 is TGTGCCAGCAGCGTCTCGGGACCGGGGGCAGGGGAGCTGTTTTTT. Protein sequence: CASSVSGPGAGELFF.